This TCR beta chain is drawn from a study of T cell repertoires in cytomegalovirus infection. About the study: Indications of both CMV infection and matching HLA type were provided by public TCR beta signatures.

V lost 1 base and J 2 bases, leaving 11 bases between the germline ends. Germline V gene sequence: CDR1 SGHNT, CDR2 YENEEA. CDR3 length: 16 residues. Points on this clonotype: Its antigen remains unidentified.

TCRdb re-called the reads with MiXCR, one entry per CDR3 protein. The sample records about 310,000 distinct CDR3 sequences, approximately 8.9% being singletons. Study-wide findings and caveats: HLA-C-restricted CMV clonotypes gave the most frequent clonotype in two of eight donors.

This clonotype was obtained from a human donor in good health (CMV status not recorded). Some clones in this sample may be carry-over from other donors' samples. The chain carries TRBV11-3 and TRBJ2-2; no reliable D call. What was sequenced was PBMCs. In DNA form, the CDR3 reads TGTGCCAGCAGCTTAGGGCAGGTCCTTAACACCGGGGAGCTGTTTTTT. As protein: CASSLGQVLNTGELFF.